This TCR beta chain was found in a study of T cell responses to AZD1222 COVID-19 vaccine. Points from the study as a whole: Spike regions recognized by vaccine-associated CD4 TCRs spanned the protein, led by 160-218 and 743-854. Spike-specific TCR breadth and depth went up after people got two AZD1222 doses.

Concerning this clone: The antigen is undetermined.

Profiled with immunoSEQ multiplex PCR; TCRdb holds only in-frame clones, not every one. The sample shows over 150,000 clones, 90% to 95% of them seen only once. The CDR3 has 14 amino acids. Germline-derived CDR1 and CDR2 are LGHDT and YNNKEL (reference sequence). V dropped 1 base and J dropped 10 bases, with 16 bases sitting between them. The starting material was peripheral blood, obtained 28 days after the second dose of the MenACWY control vaccine. The rearrangement links TRBV3-1 (or the pseudogene TRBV3-2) to TRBJ1-1; the D gene is possibly TRBD1 (6 bases). The clonotype was recovered from an adult who received the MenACWY meningococcal vaccine as a control. CDR3 nucleotides: TGTGCCAGCAGCCAAGGTCCAGGGGAGAGCGTAGCTTTCTTT. Translated: CASSQGPGESVAFF.